Listed here is a single T cell receptor beta chain. Trimming removed 2 bases at V and 2 bases at J, with 12 bases between. The CDR3 is made up of 15 amino acids. Germline V gene sequence: CDR1 MNHEY, CDR2 SMNVEV (reference sequence). These data are taken from a study of shared clonotypes between healthy human individuals. TCRdb's copy holds only in-frame clones and misses some; the assay was immunoSEQ multiplex PCR. The sample consists of about 700,000 clones, roughly 70% of them appearing once. The specimen sequenced was memory CD4+ T cells sorted from blood. Documented subset: CD45RA-negative fraction. The receptor comes from a woman in her twenties or thirties in good health. V usage is TRBV27 and J usage is TRBJ1-2, with D unclear. CDR3: CASSLLVAGNYGYTF. In nucleotides, the CDR3 is TGTGCCAGCAGTTTACTTGTCGCAGGAAACTATGGCTACACCTTC.